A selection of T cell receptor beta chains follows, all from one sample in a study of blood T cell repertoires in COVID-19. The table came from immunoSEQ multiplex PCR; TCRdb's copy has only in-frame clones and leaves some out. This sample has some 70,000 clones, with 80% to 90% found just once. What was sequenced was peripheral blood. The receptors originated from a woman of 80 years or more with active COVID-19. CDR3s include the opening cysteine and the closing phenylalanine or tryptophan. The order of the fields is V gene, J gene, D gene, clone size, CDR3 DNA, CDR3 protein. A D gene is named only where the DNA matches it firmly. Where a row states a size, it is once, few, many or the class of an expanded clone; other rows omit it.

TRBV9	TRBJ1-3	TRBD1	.	TGTGCCAGCAGCGACCCCAGGGGGCAGGTTGGAAACACCATATATTTT	CASSDPRGQVGNTIYF
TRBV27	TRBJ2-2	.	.	TGTGCCAGCAGCCCGACTCACACTCTCACCGGGGAGCTGTTTTTT	CASSPTHTLTGELFF
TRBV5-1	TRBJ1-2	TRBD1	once	TGCGCCAGCAGCTTGGAAGGGACAGGGGTCTATGGCTACACCTTC	CASSLEGTGVYGYTF
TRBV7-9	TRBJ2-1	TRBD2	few	TGTGCCAGCAGCTCTACTCCTAGACTAGCGGGAGTCACCTACAATGAGCAGTTCTTC	CASSSTPRLAGVTYNEQFF
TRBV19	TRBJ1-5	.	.	TGTGCCAGTACCCCGCAGGGTTATAGCAATCAGCCCCAGCATTTT	CASTPQGYSNQPQHF
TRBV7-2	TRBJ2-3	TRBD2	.	TGTGCCAGCAGCTTAGGAGGGAGGGGTGTCACAGATACGCAGTATTTT	CASSLGGRGVTDTQYF
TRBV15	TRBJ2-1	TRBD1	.	TGTGCCACCAGCGGACGGACAGGGAGGCATGAGCAGTTCTTC	CATSGRTGRHEQFF
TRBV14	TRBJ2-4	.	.	TGTGCCAGCAGCCAAGAGGCAGTTACGTCGTCGGCCAAAAACATTCAGTACTTC	CASSQEAVTSSAKNIQYF
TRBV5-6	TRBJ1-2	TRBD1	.	TGTGCCAGCAGCCAGGGGACCGGACAGGAGGACTATGGCTACACCTTC	CASSQGTGQEDYGYTF
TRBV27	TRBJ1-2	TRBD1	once	TGTGCCAGCAGTCCCTGGGACAGGGGGCGCGTTGGCTACACCTTC	CASSPWDRGRVGYTF
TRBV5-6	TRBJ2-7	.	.	TGTGCCAGCAGCTTGGGGGGAGGACGCGAGCAGTACTTC	CASSLGGGREQYF
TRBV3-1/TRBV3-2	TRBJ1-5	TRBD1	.	TGTGCCAGCAGCCAAGGGACAGGGGGCAATCAGCCCCAGCATTTT	CASSQGTGGNQPQHF
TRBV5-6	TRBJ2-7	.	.	TGTGCCAGCAGCCGCGGCGGACAGCACTACGAGCAGTACTTC	CASSRGGQHYEQYF
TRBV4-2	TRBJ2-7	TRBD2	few	TGTGCCAGCAGCCAAGGACTAGCGAACTACGAGCAGTACTTC	CASSQGLANYEQYF
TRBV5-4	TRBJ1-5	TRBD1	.	TGTGCCAGCAGCTTGGGAGGGGCAGGGGGAAATCAGCCCCAGCATTTT	CASSLGGAGGNQPQHF
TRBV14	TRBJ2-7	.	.	TGTGCCAGCAGCCCTTACCCCGGGGAACAGTACTTC	CASSPYPGEQYF
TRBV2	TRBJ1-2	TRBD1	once	TGTGCCAGCACCGGGACAGGGGTATTCTATGGCTACACCTTC	CASTGTGVFYGYTF
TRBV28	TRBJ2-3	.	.	TGTGCCAGCAGACCTAGTAAGCGCACAGATACGCAGTATTTT	CASRPSKRTDTQYF